This T cell receptor (beta chain) was found in a study of blood T cells in healthy people across ages. Overall study results and limits: As naive T cell percentage varied, TCR beta diversity correlated strongly with it. Diversity figures derived from one million T cells were judged to underestimate the true value.

A second PCR of 7 to 11 cycles used a sample-barcoded 5' primer and a J-beta primer mix. TCRdb redid the calling of the 5' RACE reads with MiXCR, one entry per CDR3 protein. Counted here are fewer than 2 million distinct CDR3 sequences, 35% to 50% occurring once; the ten biggest clones make up more than 20%. Regarding this clonotype: What it binds is unknown.

Aged roughly 6 to 90, donors were systemically healthy Caucasians from Russia. Germline V gene lookup returns CDR1 SGHRS and CDR2 YFSETQ. The CDR3 is 15 amino acids. V was clipped by 2 bases and J by 0 bases; unmatched bases: 4. This clonotype originated in a human donor in good health. V is TRBV5-1 and J is TRBJ2-5; 7 bases line up with TRBD1. The sample consisted of blood. The CDR3, as DNA: TGCGCCAGCAGCTTCCTCGGGACAGACCAAGAGACCCAGTACTTC. Amino acids: CASSFLGTDQETQYF.